These T cell receptor beta chains were read from a single sample in a study of Ad26.COV2.S vaccination and SARS-CoV-2 variants. The method was immunoSEQ multiplex PCR; TCRdb's version includes in-frame clones alone and lacks a portion of them. This sample yields around 450,000 clones, of which about nine tenths are seen a single time; 12% belongs to the top ten. Sample: peripheral blood, taken in a trial of Ad26.COV2.S vaccine versus placebo. The receptors originated from a person aged 18-65 years who received the Ad26.COV2.S COVID-19 vaccine or a placebo. CDR3s include the opening cysteine and the closing phenylalanine or tryptophan. The order of the fields is CDR3 protein, CDR3 DNA, clone size, J gene, V gene, D gene. The D gene is left open where the match is weak. Only part of the rows carry a size: once, few, many, or a class if the clone is expanded.

CDR3 protein: CASSPWREAGYEQYF; CDR3 DNA: TGTGCCAGCAGTCCCTGGCGGGAGGCCGGTTACGAGCAGTACTTC; clone size: NA; J gene: TRBJ2-7; V gene: TRBV28; D gene: TRBD2
CDR3 protein: CASSPRSASGYNEQFF; CDR3 DNA: TGTGCCAGCTCACCACGATCGGCTAGCGGCTACAATGAGCAGTTCTTC; clone size: NA; J gene: TRBJ2-1; V gene: TRBV18; D gene: TRBD2
CDR3 protein: CASSAGYSYEQYF; CDR3 DNA: TGCGCCAGCAGTGCCGGATACTCCTACGAGCAGTACTTC; clone size: NA; J gene: TRBJ2-7; V gene: TRBV10-2; D gene: NA
CDR3 protein: CASSISGDSYFDTQYF; CDR3 DNA: TGTGCCAGTAGTATCTCCGGGGACAGTTACTTCGATACGCAGTATTTT; clone size: NA; J gene: TRBJ2-3; V gene: TRBV19; D gene: TRBD1
CDR3 protein: CASSPMDPYNEQFF; CDR3 DNA: TGTGCCAGCAGCCCGATGGACCCTTACAATGAGCAGTTCTTC; clone size: NA; J gene: TRBJ2-1; V gene: TRBV7-8; D gene: NA
CDR3 protein: CASSSGETQYF; CDR3 DNA: TGTGCCAGCAGCTCAGGAGAGACCCAGTACTTC; clone size: NA; J gene: TRBJ2-5; V gene: TRBV11-2; D gene: NA
CDR3 protein: CASSSIPLTGYYGYTF; CDR3 DNA: TGTGCCAGCAGCTCCATCCCCCTGACAGGGTATTATGGCTACACCTTC; clone size: NA; J gene: TRBJ1-2; V gene: TRBV5-6; D gene: TRBD1
CDR3 protein: CASSSRDTPYEQYF; CDR3 DNA: TGTGCCAGCAGTTCCCGGGACACCCCCTACGAGCAGTACTTC; clone size: once; J gene: TRBJ2-7; V gene: TRBV5-4; D gene: NA
CDR3 protein: CASSVVTFLGPYLNYGYTF; CDR3 DNA: TGTGCCAGCAGCGTAGTCACCTTCTTGGGTCCTTACTTAAACTATGGCTACACCTTC; clone size: NA; J gene: TRBJ1-2; V gene: TRBV9; D gene: NA
CDR3 protein: CASSLSFRQSNEKLFF; CDR3 DNA: TGTGCCAGCAGCTTATCTTTCCGGCAGTCTAATGAAAAACTGTTTTTT; clone size: NA; J gene: TRBJ1-4; V gene: TRBV7-8; D gene: NA
CDR3 protein: CASSGMGDYNEQFF; CDR3 DNA: TGTGCCAGCAGCGGGATGGGAGACTACAATGAGCAGTTCTTC; clone size: NA; J gene: TRBJ2-1; V gene: TRBV27; D gene: NA
CDR3 protein: CASSPRDYYEQYF; CDR3 DNA: TGTGCCAGCAGCCCCCGCGACTACTACGAGCAGTACTTC; clone size: once; J gene: TRBJ2-7; V gene: TRBV3-1/TRBV3-2; D gene: NA
CDR3 protein: CASSGMGRSFYGYTF; CDR3 DNA: TGTGCCAGCAGCGGAATGGGACGGTCTTTCTATGGCTACACCTTC; clone size: NA; J gene: TRBJ1-2; V gene: TRBV3-1/TRBV3-2; D gene: NA
CDR3 protein: CAWTSGSSDTQYF; CDR3 DNA: TGTGCCTGGACTAGCGGGAGCTCAGATACGCAGTATTTT; clone size: NA; J gene: TRBJ2-3; V gene: TRBV30; D gene: TRBD2
CDR3 protein: CSASYGLNTEAFF; CDR3 DNA: TGCAGTGCTAGTTACGGATTGAACACTGAAGCTTTCTTT; clone size: NA; J gene: TRBJ1-1; V gene: TRBV20-1; D gene: NA
CDR3 protein: CASSQDLGWRYSDYEQYF; CDR3 DNA: TGTGCCAGCAGCCAAGATTTGGGGTGGAGGTATAGCGACTACGAGCAGTACTTC; clone size: NA; J gene: TRBJ2-7; V gene: TRBV14; D gene: NA
CDR3 protein: CASSLLGGQNYGYTF; CDR3 DNA: TGTGCCAGCAGTTTACTAGGGGGACAGAACTATGGCTACACCTTC; clone size: NA; J gene: TRBJ1-2; V gene: TRBV28; D gene: TRBD1